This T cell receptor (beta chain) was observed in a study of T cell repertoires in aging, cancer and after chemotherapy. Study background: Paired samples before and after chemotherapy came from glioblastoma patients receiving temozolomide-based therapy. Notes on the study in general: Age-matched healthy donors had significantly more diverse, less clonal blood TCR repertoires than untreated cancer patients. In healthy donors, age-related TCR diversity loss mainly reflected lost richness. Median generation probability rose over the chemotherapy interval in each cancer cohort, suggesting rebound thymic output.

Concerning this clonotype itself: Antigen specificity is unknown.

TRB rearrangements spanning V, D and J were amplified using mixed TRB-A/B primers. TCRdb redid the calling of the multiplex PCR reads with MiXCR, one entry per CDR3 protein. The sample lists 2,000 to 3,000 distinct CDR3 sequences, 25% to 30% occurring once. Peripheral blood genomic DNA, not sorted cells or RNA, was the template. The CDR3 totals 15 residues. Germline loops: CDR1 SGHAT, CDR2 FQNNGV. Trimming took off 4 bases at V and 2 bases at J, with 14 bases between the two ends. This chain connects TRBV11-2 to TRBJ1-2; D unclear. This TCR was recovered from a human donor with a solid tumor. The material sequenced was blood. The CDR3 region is CASSSGVGVNYGYTF. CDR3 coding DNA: TGTGCCAGCAGCTCCGGGGTTGGGGTGAACTATGGCTACACCTTC.